These T cell receptor beta chains were read from a single sample in a study of T cell changes during pregnancy in multiple sclerosis. The table came from immunoSEQ multiplex PCR; TCRdb's copy has only in-frame clones and leaves some out. This sample has about 69,000 clones, with approximately 91% found just once. This specimen was peripheral blood, taken in the third trimester of pregnancy. Receptors were obtained from a female donor with multiple sclerosis, enrolled in a pregnancy study. The CDR3 runs from the conserved cysteine through the conserved F or W. The D gene is left open where the match is weak. The listing skips clone size in some rows; elsewhere it reads once, few, many or a size class.

d_gene: NA; abundance: NA; j_gene: TRBJ1-5; len: 13; v_gene: TRBV13; CDR3nt: TGTGCCAGCAGCTTAGACAGGGATCAGCCCCAGCATTTT; CDR3aa: CASSLDRDQPQHF
d_gene: TRBD2; abundance: NA; j_gene: TRBJ2-1; len: 16; v_gene: TRBV5-6; CDR3nt: TGTGCCAGCAGCTCCCTTAGCGGGGGCCCCTACAATGAGCAGTTCTTC; CDR3aa: CASSSLSGGPYNEQFF
d_gene: NA; abundance: NA; j_gene: TRBJ1-2; len: 14; v_gene: TRBV5-6; CDR3nt: TGTGCCAGCAGTTCAGAGGACGGGGACTATGGCTACACCTTC; CDR3aa: CASSSEDGDYGYTF
d_gene: TRBD2; abundance: NA; j_gene: TRBJ2-5; len: 16; v_gene: TRBV7-7; CDR3nt: TGTGCTAGCAGCTCCCCGCGGGGGGCCTTTCAAGAGACCCAGTACTTC; CDR3aa: CASSSPRGAFQETQYF
d_gene: NA; abundance: NA; j_gene: TRBJ1-3; len: 15; v_gene: TRBV7-7; CDR3nt: TGTGCTAGCAGCTTTTCGTCAGGGTTTGGAAACACCATATATTTT; CDR3aa: CASSFSSGFGNTIYF
d_gene: TRBD2; abundance: NA; j_gene: TRBJ2-1; len: 16; v_gene: TRBV28; CDR3nt: TGTGCCAGCAGTTTATTCCTAGCGGTTTACTACAATGAGCAGTTCTTC; CDR3aa: CASSLFLAVYYNEQFF
d_gene: TRBD1; abundance: NA; j_gene: TRBJ2-2; len: 15; v_gene: TRBV5-1; CDR3nt: TGCGCCAGCGAAGAGACAGGGGCAGGAACCGGGGAGCTGTTTTTT; CDR3aa: CASEETGAGTGELFF
d_gene: TRBD1; abundance: once; j_gene: TRBJ2-5; len: 15; v_gene: TRBV7-7; CDR3nt: TGTGCTAGCAGCCACAGAGACAGGGGGCAAGAGACCCAGTACTTC; CDR3aa: CASSHRDRGQETQYF
d_gene: NA; abundance: NA; j_gene: TRBJ2-3; len: 17; v_gene: TRBV5-1; CDR3nt: TGCGCCAGCAGCTTTGGGGGGGCGGCGGGATGGTCAGATACGCAGTATTTT; CDR3aa: CASSFGGAAGWSDTQYF
d_gene: NA; abundance: NA; j_gene: TRBJ1-1; len: 12; v_gene: TRBV29-1; CDR3nt: TGCAGCGTCGCCAGGGTGGGGACTGAAGCTTTCTTT; CDR3aa: CSVARVGTEAFF
d_gene: NA; abundance: NA; j_gene: TRBJ2-3; len: 13; v_gene: TRBV2; CDR3nt: TGTGCCAGCAGTGACGAGGGAGCAGATACGCAGTATTTT; CDR3aa: CASSDEGADTQYF
d_gene: NA; abundance: NA; j_gene: TRBJ1-5; len: 15; v_gene: TRBV6-5; CDR3nt: TGTGCCAGCAGTTACTCGATGGCAGGGTCCCAGCCCCAGCATTTT; CDR3aa: CASSYSMAGSQPQHF
d_gene: NA; abundance: NA; j_gene: TRBJ2-2; len: 13; v_gene: TRBV7-6; CDR3nt: TGTGCCAGCAGCTTAGTGGCTGACGGGGAGCTGTTTTTT; CDR3aa: CASSLVADGELFF
d_gene: TRBD2; abundance: once; j_gene: TRBJ2-1; len: 17; v_gene: TRBV9; CDR3nt: TGTGCCAGCAGCACCCAAACCGGGACTAGAGGACGGAATGAGCAGTTCTTC; CDR3aa: CASSTQTGTRGRNEQFF
d_gene: TRBD2; abundance: NA; j_gene: TRBJ2-1; len: 16; v_gene: TRBV18; CDR3nt: TGTGCCAGCTCACCACCTGGACTAGCGGGGGGGGGTGAGCAGTTCTTC; CDR3aa: CASSPPGLAGGGEQFF
d_gene: TRBD2; abundance: NA; j_gene: TRBJ2-7; len: 16; v_gene: TRBV6-5; CDR3nt: TGTGCCAGCAGTTACGGTCGACTAGCGGGGGGGGACGAGCAGTACTTC; CDR3aa: CASSYGRLAGGDEQYF
d_gene: NA; abundance: once; j_gene: TRBJ1-5; len: 13; v_gene: TRBV2; CDR3nt: TGTGCCAGCAGTGGGAGACAGGAGCAGCCCCAGCATTTT; CDR3aa: CASSGRQEQPQHF
d_gene: TRBD2; abundance: NA; j_gene: TRBJ2-3; len: 18; v_gene: TRBV9; CDR3nt: TGTGCCAGCAGCCGACGTATTGGCGGGGGGGCTTCCACAGATACGCAGTATTTT; CDR3aa: CASSRRIGGGASTDTQYF
d_gene: TRBD2; abundance: NA; j_gene: TRBJ2-7; len: 14; v_gene: TRBV4-1; CDR3nt: TGCGCCAGCAGCCAAGATAGCGGGGGCTTCGGGGAGTACTTC; CDR3aa: CASSQDSGGFGEYF
d_gene: TRBD1; abundance: once; j_gene: TRBJ2-7; len: 14; v_gene: TRBV2; CDR3nt: TGTGCCAGCAGTGATCAGGGACAGGGGTACGAGCAGTACTTC; CDR3aa: CASSDQGQGYEQYF
d_gene: NA; abundance: NA; j_gene: TRBJ1-5; len: 14; v_gene: TRBV7-2; CDR3nt: TGTGCCAGCAGTGACAAAAATAGCAATCAGCCCCAGCATTTT; CDR3aa: CASSDKNSNQPQHF
d_gene: TRBD1; abundance: NA; j_gene: TRBJ1-5; len: 14; v_gene: TRBV4-1; CDR3nt: TGCGCCAGCAGCCAGCTGACAGGGTTACAGCCCCAGCATTTT; CDR3aa: CASSQLTGLQPQHF
d_gene: NA; abundance: NA; j_gene: TRBJ2-7; len: 14; v_gene: TRBV5-4; CDR3nt: TGTGCCAGCAGCTTGGAAGGGAGCTCCTACGAGCAGTACTTC; CDR3aa: CASSLEGSSYEQYF
d_gene: NA; abundance: NA; j_gene: TRBJ1-5; len: 15; v_gene: TRBV18; CDR3nt: TGTGCCAGCTCACCTCCTGGGGGAGGTGATCAGCCCCAGCATTTT; CDR3aa: CASSPPGGGDQPQHF
d_gene: NA; abundance: NA; j_gene: TRBJ2-1; len: 12; v_gene: TRBV7-9; CDR3nt: TGTGCCAGCAGCTTAACAGCCAATGAGCAGTTCTTC; CDR3aa: CASSLTANEQFF
d_gene: NA; abundance: NA; j_gene: TRBJ1-4; len: 14; v_gene: TRBV15; CDR3nt: TGTGCCACCAGCAGAGGAGCAACAGTTGAAAAACTGTTTTTT; CDR3aa: CATSRGATVEKLFF
d_gene: TRBD1; abundance: NA; j_gene: TRBJ1-4; len: 15; v_gene: TRBV5-4; CDR3nt: TGTGCCAGCAGCACCCGGACAGGCCTTAATGAAAAACTGTTTTTT; CDR3aa: CASSTRTGLNEKLFF
d_gene: TRBD2; abundance: NA; j_gene: TRBJ2-1; len: 15; v_gene: TRBV6-1; CDR3nt: TGTGCCAGCAGGGTGGCGGGGGGGCATTATGGTGAGCAGTTCTTC; CDR3aa: CASRVAGGHYGEQFF
d_gene: TRBD2; abundance: NA; j_gene: TRBJ2-1; len: 16; v_gene: TRBV5-1; CDR3nt: TGCGCCAGCAGCTTGGGAGCGGGGGGGACCTACAATGAGCAGTTCTTC; CDR3aa: CASSLGAGGTYNEQFF
d_gene: TRBD1; abundance: NA; j_gene: TRBJ1-4; len: 14; v_gene: TRBV10-1; CDR3nt: TGCGCCAGCAGTGAGTCGACAGGGGCGGAAAAACTGTTTTTT; CDR3aa: CASSESTGAEKLFF
d_gene: NA; abundance: NA; j_gene: TRBJ2-2; len: 20; v_gene: TRBV5-5; CDR3nt: TGTGCCAGCAGCTTGCAGGGCACACCGCCTTCCTATGGGGCTACCGGGGAGCTGTTTTTT; CDR3aa: CASSLQGTPPSYGATGELFF
d_gene: NA; abundance: NA; j_gene: TRBJ1-3; len: 19; v_gene: TRBV28; CDR3nt: TGTGCCAGCAGATCAACAGGGTCCCCTCTCGGGGGGCGTGGAAACACCATATATTTT; CDR3aa: CASRSTGSPLGGRGNTIYF
d_gene: TRBD1; abundance: NA; j_gene: TRBJ1-1; len: 12; v_gene: TRBV10-3; CDR3nt: TGTGCCATCAGAGGGACAGACACTGAAGCTTTCTTT; CDR3aa: CAIRGTDTEAFF
d_gene: TRBD1; abundance: NA; j_gene: TRBJ2-3; len: 16; v_gene: TRBV4-3; CDR3nt: TGCGCCAGCAGCCATGATACGGGACAGGGCTCGTATACGCAGTATTTT; CDR3aa: CASSHDTGQGSYTQYF
d_gene: NA; abundance: NA; j_gene: TRBJ1-4; len: 14; v_gene: TRBV28; CDR3nt: TGTGCCAGCAGTCCCCGACAGGTTCGTGAAAAACTGTTTTTT; CDR3aa: CASSPRQVREKLFF
d_gene: NA; abundance: NA; j_gene: TRBJ1-1; len: 15; v_gene: TRBV9; CDR3nt: TGTGCCAGCAGCGTAGGGGGCGCGGTGAACACTGAAGCTTTCTTT; CDR3aa: CASSVGGAVNTEAFF
d_gene: TRBD1; abundance: NA; j_gene: TRBJ1-6; len: 14; v_gene: TRBV27; CDR3nt: TGTGCCAGCAGTTCCACAGGGGCTAATTCACCCCTCCACTTT; CDR3aa: CASSSTGANSPLHF
d_gene: NA; abundance: NA; j_gene: TRBJ1-6; len: 14; v_gene: TRBV7-3; CDR3nt: TGTGCCAGCAGCTTCGGGACTAATGGGTCACCCCTCCACTTT; CDR3aa: CASSFGTNGSPLHF
d_gene: NA; abundance: NA; j_gene: TRBJ1-2; len: 16; v_gene: TRBV11-2; CDR3nt: TGTGCCAGCAGCTTAAGATCGACCCCAGGAAGCTATGGCTACACCTTC; CDR3aa: CASSLRSTPGSYGYTF
d_gene: NA; abundance: once; j_gene: TRBJ1-1; len: 12; v_gene: TRBV28; CDR3nt: TGTGCCAGCGTCCTGCGGAGCACTGAAGCTTTCTTT; CDR3aa: CASVLRSTEAFF